The 16 T cell receptor beta chains reported below all come from one sample, sequenced in a study of blood T cell repertoires in COVID-19. Clones were sequenced by immunoSEQ multiplex PCR, and TCRdb holds only the in-frame ones, with some missing. Of about 160,000 clones listed, around 87% are singletons. The specimen sequenced was peripheral blood. The source is a woman in her 70s with COVID-19, enrolled during active disease.

This chain connects TRBV5-1 to TRBJ1-1; 7 nucleotides align to TRBD1. Germline-derived CDR1 and CDR2 are SGHRS and YFSETQ. V lost 5 bases and J lost 3; bases outside the gene matches: 10. The CDR3 contains 15 residues. The CDR3 sequence is CASSREGARDTEAFF. In nucleotides, the CDR3 is TGCGCCAGCAGTCGGGAGGGGGCAAGGGACACTGAAGCTTTCTTT.

The chain combines TRBV19 with TRBJ1-2; 7 bases map to TRBD1. The CDR3 runs to 13 residues. V shed 6 bases and J 8 bases; nucleotides not matched to a gene: 9. Germline lookup yields CDR1 LNHDA and CDR2 SQIVND (reference sequence). The CDR3 spells CASRVTGSSGYTF. In DNA, the CDR3 is TGTGCCAGTAGGGTGACAGGGAGTAGCGGCTACACCTTC.

This clone has only one observation. The V and J genes are TRBV11-3 and TRBJ2-1; a weak D match, TRBD2 (5 bases). There are 12 residues in the CDR3. The germline gives CDR1 SGHNT, CDR2 YENEEA. V lost 3 bases, J lost 9 bases, and 9 bases lay in between. The CDR3 DNA is TGTGCCAGCAGCTTTAACGCGGGTGAGCAGTTCTTC. Translation: CASSFNAGEQFF.

This sequence joins TRBV2 and TRBJ2-7; TRBD1 agrees at 9 bases. J lost 0 bases, V lost 5 bases, and 5 bases had no gene match. In germline, CDR1 is SNHLY, CDR2 FYNNEI. The CDR3 has 15 amino acids. Here the CDR3 reads CASSRDRADSYEQYF. The DNA for the CDR3 is TGTGCCAGCAGTCGGGACAGGGCCGACTCCTACGAGCAGTACTTC.

This clone was detected a few times. V usage is TRBV29-1 and J usage is TRBJ1-5; D is uncertain. V lost 7 bases and J 0 bases, leaving 13 bases between the germline ends. Germline assignment: CDR1 SQVTM and CDR2 ANQGSEA. CDR3 size: 14 residues. CDR3 sequence (DNA): TGCAGCGCCGCCCTCGGGTCTAGCAATCAGCCCCAGCATTTT. Translating gives CSAALGSSNQPQHF.

The V gene is TRBV10-3, the J gene TRBJ1-2; D gene unclear. There are 16 residues in the CDR3. CDR1 and CDR2 from the germline V gene are ENHRY and SYGVKD. The V end was cut by 2 bases, the J end by 2 bases, with 15 bases between. This chain's CDR3 is CAISEGRTPDNYGYTF. CDR3 bases: TGTGCCATCAGTGAGGGGCGGACTCCGGACAACTATGGCTACACCTTC.

The chain joins TRBV28 to TRBJ2-7; a weak D match, TRBD2 (5 bases). Germline-derived CDR1 and CDR2 are MDHEN and SYDVKM. This CDR3 contains 13 residues. Trimming removed 5 bases at V and 3 bases at J, with 11 bases between. CDR3: CASSVAGSYEQYF. DNA for the CDR3: TGTGCCAGCAGTGTCGCGGGCAGCTACGAGCAGTACTTC.

This chain connects TRBV2 to TRBJ1-1; 7 positions match TRBD1. The trim removed 8 bases at V and 2 bases at J, leaving 5 bases unmatched. The germline V gene has CDR1 SNHLY and CDR2 FYNNEI. This CDR3 region has 13 residues. The CDR3 sequence is CASARGDNTEAFF. In DNA, the CDR3 is TGTGCCAGCGCCAGGGGGGATAACACTGAAGCTTTCTTT.

The rearrangement joins TRBV27 to TRBJ2-6, with D hard to call. This CDR3 region has 15 residues. Looked up from germline, CDR1 is MNHEY and CDR2 is SMNVEV (reference sequence). V dropped 5 bases and J dropped 0 bases, with 8 bases sitting between them. The CDR3 sequence is CASSPQTSGANVLTF. Here the CDR3 DNA reads TGTGCCAGCAGTCCACAGACCTCTGGGGCCAACGTCCTGACTTTC.

In its sample, this clone was seen once. This chain connects TRBV3-1 (or the pseudogene TRBV3-2) to TRBJ2-4; D not resolved. From germline, CDR1 is LGHDT and CDR2 YNNKEL (reference sequence). This CDR3 comprises 13 residues. The V end was cut by 4 bases, the J end by 8 bases, with 12 bases between. In nucleotides, the CDR3 is TGTGCCAGCAGCCCGGAGCCCAGAGACATTCAGTACTTC. Amino acid sequence: CASSPEPRDIQYF.

The chain links TRBV29-1 to TRBJ1-2; D gene uncertain. Trimming cost V 3 bases and J 11 bases, with 7 bases left between them. Germline values: CDR1 SQVTM, CDR2 ANQGSEA. This CDR3 has 9 residues. This CDR3 reads CSVDRNYTF. In DNA form, the CDR3 reads TGCAGCGTTGACAGGAATTACACCTTC.

As for this clone: A junction boundary mismatches the germline segment, possibly from a read error. This sample also contains other DNA sequences that code for the same CDR3. For the CDR3, the DNA is TGTGCCAGCAGCTACCGACTAGCGGGGGGACTCCAAGAGACCCAGTACTTC. This codes for CASSYRLAGGLQETQYF. The chain links TRBV5-1 to TRBJ2-5; 13 bases match TRBD2. Germline V gene lookup returns CDR1 SGHRS and CDR2 YFSETQ. CDR3 length: 17 amino acids.

This chain connects TRBV7-3 to TRBJ1-2; the match to TRBD1 covers 9 bases. The J segment lost 0 bases and the V segment lost 5 bases, leaving 4 bases of the junction unmatched. Germline assignment: CDR1 SGHTA and CDR2 FQGTGA. The CDR3 length is 15 residues. CDR3 bases: TGTGCCAGCAGCCCGGACAGGGGTACTAACTATGGCTACACCTTC. Translated: CASSPDRGTNYGYTF.

The chain combines TRBV10-3 with TRBJ2-3; possible D gene TRBD1, 5 bases. Trimming took 10 bases from V and 5 from J, leaving 16 bases between them. The CDR3 covers 13 residues. Germline V gene lookup returns CDR1 ENHRY and CDR2 SYGVKD. Here the CDR3 DNA reads TGTGCCAACCAGGGTGGGGATTTAGATACGCAGTATTTT. The encoded protein is CANQGGDLDTQYF.

The V gene is TRBV27, the J gene TRBJ2-7; 8 bases align to TRBD1. V dropped 6 bases and J dropped 3; count of bases not matched to a gene: 10. Germline V lookup: CDR1 MNHEY, CDR2 SMNVEV (reference sequence). The CDR3 loop spans 15 amino acids. CDR3 in amino acids: CASRAEPGQGYEQYF. CDR3 bases: TGTGCCAGCAGGGCAGAGCCCGGACAGGGCTACGAGCAGTACTTC.

The chain couples TRBV28 to TRBJ1-5; the D gene is possibly TRBD1 (5 bases). V shed 6 bases and J shed 2 bases, with 11 bases lying between them. CDR3 length: 14 residues. Germline V CDR1 and CDR2: MDHEN, SYDVKM. CDR3 in DNA: TGTGCCAGCAGCCCACAGGTTGGCAATCAGCCCCAGCATTTT. This gives the protein CASSPQVGNQPQHF. Together with reference TRBV28 and TRBJ1-5, the CDR3 gives the full variable domain: DVKVTQSSRYLVKRTGEKVFLECVQDMDHENMFWYRQDPGLGLRLIYFSYDVKMKEKGDIPEGYSVSREKKERFSLILESASTNQTSMYLCASSPQVGNQPQHFGDGTRLSIL.